This is a list of T cell receptor beta chains from one sample in a study of blood T cell repertoires in COVID-19. Assay: immunoSEQ multiplex PCR; the TCRdb copy retains only in-frame clones and omits some. This table holds fewer than 300,000 clones, 85% found once. Sequencing was performed on PBMCs or T cells enriched from blood (not recorded which). The receptor source for this set is a woman aged 50 to 60 who had recovered from COVID-19. Both conserved end residues are part of each CDR3.

J gene | V gene | CDR3 protein
TRBJ1-1 | TRBV6-4 | CASREDSWNTEAFF
TRBJ2-7 | TRBV15 | CATSEGTSGYYEQYF
TRBJ1-2 | TRBV7-2 | CASSPTGNYGYTF
TRBJ1-1 | TRBV30 | CAWGKQGLTEAFF
TRBJ1-5 | TRBV7-2 | CASRPPGSGTGRDQPQHF
TRBJ1-6 | TRBV2 | CAIQRQGARSPLHF
TRBJ2-2 | TRBV24-1 | CATSENRGYNTGELFF
TRBJ1-1 | TRBV28 | CASSSPGLNTEAFF
TRBJ2-1 | TRBV4-2 | CASSLAGTSEKNEQFF
TRBJ2-3 | TRBV5-4 | CASSLAGWSGRAGSTDTQYF
TRBJ1-1 | TRBV11-2 | CASSLAGGRRTEAFF
TRBJ1-6 | TRBV7-2 | CASSLGTVGSPLHF
TRBJ2-1 | TRBV9 | CASSVEGLPSYNEQFF
TRBJ2-7 | TRBV4-3 | CASSQGQGLTYEQYF